Listed here are 20 T cell receptor beta chains from one sample, sequenced in a study of T cell changes during pregnancy in multiple sclerosis. Assay used: immunoSEQ multiplex PCR; TCRdb lists only in-frame clones, some missing. The profile shows 74,000 or so clones, roughly nine tenths of them singletons. Sample: CD4+ T cells from peripheral blood mononuclear cells, taken before pregnancy. The receptor set was obtained from a female donor with multiple sclerosis, enrolled in a pregnancy study.

This clone was found once. This rearrangement joins TRBV2 to TRBJ1-5; D perhaps matches TRBD1 (6 bases). V shed 6 bases and J shed 0 bases, with 15 bases lying between them. The CDR3 totals 16 residues. Germline V gene data show CDR1 as SNHLY and CDR2 as FYNNEI. CDR3 amino acids: CASRAGTHYSNQPQHF. Written as DNA, the CDR3 is TGTGCCAGCAGGGCCGGGACACATTATAGCAATCAGCCCCAGCATTTT.

The V call is TRBV11-2, the J call TRBJ2-1; D perhaps matches TRBD1 (5 bases). The CDR3 is 14 residues long. Looked up from germline, CDR1 is SGHAT and CDR2 is FQNNGV. V was pared by 3 bases and J by 6 bases, with 12 bases between. The CDR3 region has the DNA TGTGCCAGCAGCTTGTCAGGGATGGGCAATGAGCAGTTCTTC. It encodes CASSLSGMGNEQFF.

This chain uses TRBV7-3 with TRBJ2-2; 14 bases match TRBD2. Germline V lookup: CDR1 SGHTA, CDR2 FQGTGA. This CDR3 is 17 amino acids long. The J segment lost 4 bases and the V segment lost 5 bases, leaving 6 bases of the junction unmatched. CDR3 amino acids: CASSRGLAGATTGELFF. Here the CDR3 DNA reads TGTGCCAGCAGCAGGGGACTAGCGGGGGCCACCACCGGGGAGCTGTTTTTT.

The chain links TRBV11-3 to TRBJ2-2; 9 bases map to TRBD1. CDR1 is SGHNT, CDR2 YENEEA, per germline. The CDR3 is 15 residues long. Trimming took 5 bases from V and 4 from J; bases not matched to a gene: 5. The CDR3 DNA sequence: TGTGCCAGCAGCCGAGGGACAGGGACCACCGGGGAGCTGTTTTTT. Protein product: CASSRGTGTTGELFF. Full variable domain (missing parts from reference TRBV11-3 and TRBJ2-2): EAGVVQSPRYKIIEKKQPVAFWCNPISGHNTLYWYLQNLGQGPELLIRYENEEAVDDSQLPKDRFSAERLKGVDSTLKIQPAELGDSAVYLCASSRGTGTTGELFFGEGSRLTVL.

The chain links TRBV10-3 to TRBJ2-7; 11 bases agree with TRBD1. The CDR3 spans 15 residues. J lost 3 bases, V lost 6 bases, and 7 bases had no gene match. From germline, CDR1 is ENHRY and CDR2 SYGVKD. The CDR3 reads CAISEGQGAFYEQYF. Here the CDR3 DNA reads TGTGCCATCAGCGAAGGACAGGGGGCGTTCTACGAGCAGTACTTC.

This chain connects TRBV7-9 to TRBJ1-1; TRBD1 matches at 7 bases. CDR3 length equals 13 residues. Germline CDR1 is SEHNR and CDR2 is FQNEAQ (reference sequence). V lost 3 bases, J lost 4 bases, and 2 bases stayed unmatched. Written as DNA, the CDR3 is TGTGCCAGCAGCTTTGACAGGGCCACTGAAGCTTTCTTT. It encodes CASSFDRATEAFF.

The J gene is TRBJ2-1, the V gene TRBV5-1, with D possibly TRBD1 on 6 matching bases. V lost 3 bases to trimming and J lost 7 bases, with 17 bases between them. CDR1 SGHRS and CDR2 YFSETQ come from the germline V gene. The CDR3 is 15 amino acids. The CDR3 DNA sequence: TGCGCCAGCAGCTCCCGGGACACCAGAGGGAATGAGCAGTTCTTC. Its protein is CASSSRDTRGNEQFF. Full variable domain (missing parts from reference TRBV5-1 and TRBJ2-1): KAGVTQTPRYLIKTRGQQVTLSCSPISGHRSVSWYQQTPGQGLQFLFEYFSETQRNKGNFPGRFSGRQFSNSRSEMNVSTLELGDSALYLCASSSRDTRGNEQFFGPGTRLTVL.

The chain recombines TRBV7-2 with TRBJ2-5, with 12 positions matching TRBD2. CDR3 size: 16 residues. Per the germline V gene, CDR1 is SGHTA and CDR2 is FQGNSA. J gave up 2 bases and V 1 base, and 2 bases lay outside the gene matches. In DNA form, the CDR3 reads TGTGCCAGCAGCTTAGGACTAGCGGGAGATCAAGAGACCCAGTACTTC. This encodes CASSLGLAGDQETQYF.

This chain joins TRBV5-1 and TRBJ2-1; D ambiguous. The CDR3 loop spans 13 amino acids. The germline V gene has CDR1 SGHRS and CDR2 YFSETQ. The V end was cut by 3 bases, the J end by 5 bases, with 9 bases between. DNA of the CDR3: TGCGCCAGCAGCTCCGACATAAACAATGAGCAGTTCTTC. Amino acids: CASSSDINNEQFF.

J is TRBJ1-1 and V is TRBV6-5, with D unresolved. V gave up 10 bases and J gave up 1 base, with 10 bases separating them. CDR3 size: 12 residues. Germline CDR1 reads MNHEY; CDR2 reads SVGAGI. CDR3 sequence (DNA): TGTGCCACCTCGCGGGGGAACACTGAAGCTTTCTTT. Its translation is CATSRGNTEAFF.

A single count supports this clone. This rearrangement joins TRBV27 to TRBJ2-7; the match to TRBD2 covers 12 bases. J was trimmed by 2 bases and V by 5 bases; bases with no gene match: 7. There are 16 residues in the CDR3. Germline CDR1 and CDR2: MNHEY and SMNVEV (reference sequence). CDR3 sequence reads: CASSPRLAGAAYEQYF. CDR3 sequence (DNA): TGTGCCAGCAGTCCAAGACTAGCGGGAGCCGCCTACGAGCAGTACTTC.

Only a few counts were recorded for this clone. V is TRBV18 and J is TRBJ2-1, with TRBD2 identical over 7 bases. The CDR3 has 16 amino acids. The V segment lost 6 bases and the J segment 5 bases; nucleotides outside the gene matches: 13. The germline V gene encodes CDR1 KGHSH and CDR2 LQKENI. CDR3 region: CASSPDGLGRNNEQFF. CDR3 DNA sequence: TGTGCCAGCTCGCCGGACGGACTAGGTCGGAACAATGAGCAGTTCTTC.

The V gene is TRBV9, the J gene TRBJ2-1; the match to TRBD2 covers 10 bases. V gave up 3 bases and J gave up 3 bases; unmatched junction bases: 6. Germline values: CDR1 SGDLS, CDR2 YYNGEE. There are 16 residues in the CDR3. The CDR3 DNA reads TGTGCCAGCAGCGGAATAGCGGGAGGTTACTACAATGAGCAGTTCTTC. Its protein is CASSGIAGGYYNEQFF. Based on the CDR3 plus reference TRBV9 and TRBJ2-1, the full variable domain is DSGVTQTPKHLITATGQRVTLRCSPRSGDLSVYWYQQSLDQGLQFLIQYYNGEERAKGNILERFSAQQFPDLHSELNLSSLELGDSALYFCASSGIAGGYYNEQFFGPGTRLTVL.

This clone has more than one count but fewer than ten. The J gene is TRBJ1-2, the V gene TRBV28; 7 bases map to TRBD1. V shed 5 bases, J shed 2 bases, and the junction held 8 bases outside the gene matches. The CDR3 has 15 residues. Germline V gene data show CDR1 as MDHEN and CDR2 as SYDVKM. Written as DNA, the CDR3 is TGTGCCAGCAGTGAACTCACAGGGGTAAACTATGGCTACACCTTC. Protein sequence: CASSELTGVNYGYTF.

The J gene is TRBJ1-5, the V gene TRBV7-9; a weak D match, TRBD1 (6 bases). V was trimmed by 5 bases and J by 2 bases, leaving 16 bases between them. From germline, CDR1 is SEHNR and CDR2 FQNEAQ (reference sequence). This CDR3 has 16 amino acids. The DNA for the CDR3 is TGTGCCAGCAGCCCGGACAGAAGCGAAGGCAATCAGCCCCAGCATTTT. Translated, it gives CASSPDRSEGNQPQHF.

The chain recombines TRBV5-4 with TRBJ2-7; 8 bases line up with TRBD1. This CDR3 region has 14 residues. Germline assignment: CDR1 SGHNT and CDR2 YYREEE (reference sequence). The V gene end was trimmed by 4 bases and the J gene end by 3 bases; junction bases not matched to a gene: 6. CDR3 coding DNA: TGTGCCAGCAGCGCAGGGACAGGAATCTACGAGCAGTACTTC. It codes for CASSAGTGIYEQYF. Variable domain in full (rest from reference TRBV5-4 and TRBJ2-7): ETGVTQSPTHLIKTRGQQVTLRCSSQSGHNTVSWYQQALGQGPQFIFQYYREEENGRGNFPPRFSGLQFPNYSSELNVNALELDDSALYLCASSAGTGIYEQYFGPGTRLTVT.

The rearrangement links TRBV6-4 to TRBJ2-3, with 10 bases fitting TRBD2. The germline V gene encodes CDR1 MRHNA and CDR2 SNTAGT. Trimming at V came to 6 bases and at J to 0 bases, leaving 9 bases not matched to a gene. The CDR3 length is 17 residues. In DNA, the CDR3 is TGTGCCAGCAGGAGAATAGCGGGGGGTCCTAGCACAGATACGCAGTATTTT. Encoded protein: CASRRIAGGPSTDTQYF.

This chain uses TRBV6-1 with TRBJ2-3, with 7 bases fitting TRBD2. This CDR3 is 13 amino acids long. In germline, CDR1 is MNHNS, CDR2 SASEGT. After removal of 6 bases from V and 4 bases from J, the junction contained 4 bases not matched to a gene. CDR3 sequence: CASRVLAPDTQYF. CDR3 nucleotide sequence: TGTGCCAGCAGAGTACTAGCGCCAGATACGCAGTATTTT.

The genes are TRBV5-1 and TRBJ1-2; D gene ambiguous. The CDR3 has 14 amino acids. V was pared by 0 bases and J by 8 bases, with 14 bases between. Germline assignment: CDR1 SGHRS and CDR2 YFSETQ. In DNA, the CDR3 is TGCGCCAGCAGCTTGGTGGGGAGTAAGCAAGGCTACACCTTC. This translates into CASSLVGSKQGYTF.

This clone was recorded a few times. CDR3 residues: CASSRWAMNTEAFF. The CDR3 DNA sequence: TGTGCCAGCAGCCGATGGGCCATGAACACTGAAGCTTTCTTT. V gene TRBV5-8 combines with J gene TRBJ1-1; D ambiguous. The CDR3 is 14 amino acids. The germline gives CDR1 SGHTS, CDR2 YDEGEE. V was clipped by 4 bases and J by 0 bases, with 10 bases between them.